This T cell receptor (beta chain) was sequenced during a study of blood T cell repertoires in COVID-19. Study context: The study drew acute and convalescent COVID-19 samples from the United States, Italy and Spain. From T cells, B-cell-depleted T cells, or PBMCs came the material, which was cDNA or gDNA.

Authors' processing steps: Amplification of reference gene primers was used by the study to estimate nucleated cell counts. Assay used: immunoSEQ multiplex PCR; TCRdb lists only in-frame clones, some missing. The V and J calls and the clone size are those of that table, but D and trimming were determined from the DNA. This table has about 290,000 clones, 85% appearing once. V was pared by 0 bases and J by 9 bases, with 9 bases between. The CDR3 has 13 residues. Germline CDR1 and CDR2: WSHSY and SAAADI. This TCR came from a woman aged 50 to 65 with active or convalescent COVID-19. Material: peripheral blood. The chain employs TRBV10-2 and TRBJ2-1; no clear D. Here the CDR3 reads CASSESSSPEQFF. CDR3 sequence (DNA): TGCGCCAGCAGTGAGTCGTCTAGTCCTGAGCAGTTCTTC.